The rows below give T cell receptor beta chains drawn from one sample of a study of CD8+ T cells in alopecia areata. Some clones are missing from TCRdb's copy, which holds only in-frame ones; the method was immunoSEQ multiplex PCR. The table records about 180,000 clones, roughly 70% of them present only once. This material consisted of CD8+ T cells sorted from blood, taken at week 0. These receptors were taken from a human donor with alopecia areata. Each CDR3 is given with its conserved first and last residue. D genes are given only for firm matches. Clone size is stated in some rows and not others, as once, few, many or a class when expanded.

TRBD1,TRBV13,.,TRBJ2-1,CASSPRDRGDEQFF,TGTGCCAGCAGCCCCCGGGACAGGGGGGATGAGCAGTTCTTC
.,TRBV2,.,TRBJ2-7,CASSVFSTPVPYEQYF,TGTGCCAGCAGTGTGTTTTCGACGCCGGTCCCCTACGAGCAGTACTTC
.,TRBV27,few,TRBJ2-1,CASSLPWGDEQFF,TGTGCCAGCAGTTTGCCCTGGGGCGATGAGCAGTTCTTC
.,TRBV5-6,.,TRBJ1-2,CASSNSFPYGYTF,TGTGCCAGCAGCAATTCTTTCCCCTATGGCTACACCTTC
.,TRBV5-6,.,TRBJ1-2,CASSLVASYGYTF,TGTGCCAGCAGCTTGGTAGCTTCCTATGGCTACACCTTC
.,TRBV30,once,TRBJ2-5,CAWSGDGETQYF,TGTGCCTGGTCCGGGGACGGGGAGACCCAGTACTTC
.,TRBV29-1,few,TRBJ2-7,CSVVLAERSTYEQYF,TGCAGCGTTGTATTAGCGGAACGATCCACCTACGAGCAGTACTTC
.,TRBV13,.,TRBJ1-2,CASSTGRANYGYTF,TGTGCCAGCAGTACAGGCAGGGCTAACTATGGCTACACCTTC
TRBD1,TRBV13,.,TRBJ1-2,CASSYPDRGDGGYTF,TGTGCCAGCAGCTACCCGGACAGGGGAGATGGGGGCTACACCTTC
.,TRBV29-1,.,TRBJ1-1,CSVEAEEAGANTEAFF,TGCAGCGTTGAAGCGGAGGAGGCAGGGGCGAACACTGAAGCTTTCTTT
.,TRBV21-1,.,TRBJ2-1,CASSKEGKTPPEQFF,TGTGCCAGCAGCAAAGAGGGAAAGACGCCCCCAGAGCAGTTCTTC
.,TRBV5-1,.,TRBJ1-1,CASSLRDGNTEAFF,TGCGCCAGCAGCTTGCGGGATGGCAACACTGAAGCTTTCTTT
.,TRBV5-1,.,TRBJ2-5,CASSLEAGMGETQYF,TGCGCCAGCAGCTTGGAGGCCGGTATGGGGGAGACCCAGTACTTC
.,TRBV12-5,.,TRBJ1-1,CASGLDNYNTEAFF,TGTGCTAGTGGTTTGGATAACTACAACACTGAAGCTTTCTTT
TRBD1,TRBV11-2,.,TRBJ2-3,CASSLETGTTDTQYF,TGTGCCAGCAGCTTAGAGACAGGGACCACAGATACGCAGTATTTT
TRBD1,TRBV15,.,TRBJ2-2,CATSTGGASGELFF,TGTGCCACCAGCACAGGGGGCGCCTCCGGGGAGCTGTTTTTT
.,TRBV5-8,.,TRBJ1-1,CASSLVYEAFF,TGTGCCAGCAGCTTGGTCTATGAAGCTTTCTTT
.,TRBV30,.,TRBJ1-2,CAMEGYTF,TGTGCCATGGAAGGGTACACCTTC
.,TRBV7-9,once,TRBJ2-7,CASRRGSSYEQYF,TGTGCCAGCAGACGGGGTAGCTCCTACGAGCAGTACTTC
.,TRBV7-9,.,TRBJ2-7,CASSLDPAGQYF,TGTGCCAGCAGCTTAGACCCCGCCGGGCAGTACTTC
.,TRBV11-2,.,TRBJ2-7,CASSLYRHPHEQYF,TGTGCCAGCAGCTTATATCGGCACCCACACGAGCAGTACTTC
.,TRBV30,.,TRBJ1-5,CAWNGGGNQPQHF,TGTGCCTGGAATGGGGGTGGCAATCAGCCCCAGCATTTT
.,TRBV7-9,.,TRBJ1-1,CASSIADGNTEAFF,TGTGCCAGCAGCATAGCCGACGGGAACACTGAAGCTTTCTTT
.,TRBV27,.,TRBJ2-3,CASSALESSTDTQYF,TGTGCCAGCAGTGCCTTGGAGTCTAGCACAGATACGCAGTATTTT
TRBD1,TRBV4-1,.,TRBJ1-1,CASSPRQGNTEAFF,TGCGCCAGCAGCCCCAGACAGGGAAACACTGAAGCTTTCTTT
.,TRBV25-1,once,TRBJ2-7,CASSVVISHYEQYF,TGTGCCAGCAGTGTGGTTATTTCACACTACGAGCAGTACTTC
TRBD2,TRBV4-2,.,TRBJ2-1,CASSQGMGLVYNEQFF,TGTGCCAGCAGCCAAGGTATGGGACTAGTCTACAATGAGCAGTTCTTC
.,TRBV6-5,.,TRBJ2-1,CASSYSPPGYNEQFF,TGTGCCAGCAGTTACTCGCCACCAGGCTACAATGAGCAGTTCTTC
.,TRBV29-1,few,TRBJ1-2,CSVGGYTF,TGCAGCGTTGGGGGCTACACCTTC
.,TRBV27,.,TRBJ1-1,CASSDRGEAFF,TGTGCCAGCAGTGACCGCGGTGAAGCTTTCTTT
TRBD1,TRBV7-9,.,TRBJ1-2,CASSLGDRVIEMDGYTF,TGTGCCAGCAGCTTAGGGGACAGGGTCATAGAGATGGATGGCTACACCTTC
.,TRBV11-2,.,TRBJ2-1,CASTGAPRGNEQFF,TGTGCCAGCACGGGGGCGCCCCGAGGGAATGAGCAGTTCTTC
TRBD2,TRBV7-9,few,TRBJ2-5,CASSSHHGGAWETQYF,TGTGCCAGCAGCTCACACCACGGGGGGGCTTGGGAGACCCAGTACTTC
.,TRBV4-1,once,TRBJ2-1,CASSQDPGDEQFF,TGCGCCAGCAGCCAAGATCCGGGTGATGAGCAGTTCTTC
.,TRBV19,.,TRBJ2-1,CASSPPTRSSYNEQFF,TGTGCCAGTAGTCCACCGACAAGAAGCTCCTACAATGAGCAGTTCTTC
.,TRBV2,.,TRBJ2-1,CASCRVAAEQFF,TGTGCCAGTTGTCGGGTTGCGGCTGAGCAGTTCTTC
TRBD1,TRBV5-1,.,TRBJ2-7,CASTQTGAGEQYF,TGCGCCAGCACCCAAACAGGGGCTGGGGAGCAGTACTTC
.,TRBV27,.,TRBJ1-5,CASSSGGYRPQHF,TGTGCCAGCAGTTCGGGAGGATATCGGCCCCAGCATTTT
TRBD2,TRBV30,.,TRBJ2-3,CAWSTGTSGTDTQYF,TGTGCCTGGAGTACCGGGACTAGCGGCACAGATACGCAGTATTTT
.,TRBV7-9,.,TRBJ2-7,CASSLDAGLTDEQYF,TGTGCCAGCAGCTTAGATGCAGGGCTTACCGACGAGCAGTACTTC
TRBD1,TRBV5-1,.,TRBJ1-4,CASSFHRQGLNEKLFF,TGCGCCAGCAGCTTCCATCGACAGGGACTTAATGAAAAACTGTTTTTT
.,TRBV13,.,TRBJ2-3,CASSVGGDTQYF,TGTGCCAGCAGCGTAGGGGGGGATACGCAGTATTTT
.,TRBV2,few,TRBJ2-6,CASFAAWTASSGANVLTF,TGTGCCAGCTTTGCGGCTTGGACAGCAAGCTCTGGGGCCAACGTCCTGACTTTC
TRBD1,TRBV15,.,TRBJ2-4,CATSGRDRGNIQYF,TGTGCCACCAGCGGCCGGGACAGGGGGAACATTCAGTACTTC
TRBD1,TRBV29-1,few,TRBJ2-1,CSGQGGREQFF,TGCAGCGGCCAAGGGGGCCGGGAGCAGTTCTTC
TRBD1,TRBV30,.,TRBJ1-2,CAWSAGTGDFGYTF,TGTGCCTGGAGTGCCGGGACAGGGGACTTCGGCTACACCTTC
.,TRBV29-1,.,TRBJ2-7,CSVVWGSSYEQYF,TGCAGCGTGGTCTGGGGGAGCTCCTACGAGCAGTACTTC
.,TRBV29-1,.,TRBJ1-1,CSAMGSKAFF,TGCAGCGCCATGGGGTCCAAAGCTTTCTTT
.,TRBV30,few,TRBJ1-2,CAWSPPHNPGLGYGYTF,TGTGCCTGGAGTCCCCCGCATAACCCGGGGCTAGGCTATGGCTACACCTTC
.,TRBV30,.,TRBJ2-7,CAWSLTGYEQYF,TGTGCCTGGAGCCTGACAGGATACGAGCAGTACTTC
.,TRBV13,few,TRBJ1-4,CASSSAGEGLFF,TGTGCCAGCAGCTCAGCAGGGGAAGGACTGTTTTTT
TRBD1,TRBV7-9,.,TRBJ2-7,CASSFGTGLHEQYF,TGTGCCAGCAGCTTTGGGACAGGGCTTCACGAGCAGTACTTC
.,TRBV4-2,few,TRBJ1-1,CASSHPDGGTEAFF,TGTGCCAGCAGCCATCCGGATGGGGGGACTGAAGCTTTCTTT
.,TRBV29-1,.,TRBJ2-1,CSVGGGGRINEQFF,TGCAGCGTTGGTGGCGGGGGCCGGATCAATGAGCAGTTCTTC
TRBD1,TRBV30,.,TRBJ1-2,CAWSSTGDTNGYTF,TGTGCCTGGAGTTCAACAGGGGATACTAATGGCTACACCTTC
.,TRBV4-1,.,TRBJ2-3,CASSQQGTSTDTQYF,TGCGCCAGCAGCCAGCAGGGAACTAGCACAGATACGCAGTATTTT
TRBD2,TRBV30,.,TRBJ2-1,CAWTKTRGGNYNEQFF,TGTGCCTGGACCAAAACCCGGGGGGGAAACTACAATGAGCAGTTCTTC
.,TRBV7-9,few,TRBJ2-1,CASGGALNEQFF,TGTGCCAGCGGGGGGGCCCTGAATGAGCAGTTCTTC